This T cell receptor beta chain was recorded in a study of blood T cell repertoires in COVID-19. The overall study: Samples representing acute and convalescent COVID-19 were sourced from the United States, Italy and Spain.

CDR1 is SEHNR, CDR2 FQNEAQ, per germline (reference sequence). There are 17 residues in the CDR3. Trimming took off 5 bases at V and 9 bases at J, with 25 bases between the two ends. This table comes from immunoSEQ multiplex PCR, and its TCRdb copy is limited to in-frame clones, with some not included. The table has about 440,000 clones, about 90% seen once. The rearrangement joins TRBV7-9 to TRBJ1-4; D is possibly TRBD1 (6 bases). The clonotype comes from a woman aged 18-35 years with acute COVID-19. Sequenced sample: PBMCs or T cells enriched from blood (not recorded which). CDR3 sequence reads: CASSPTPAGAANQKLFF. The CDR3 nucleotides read TGTGCCAGCAGCCCAACACCGGCAGGGGCTGCGAATCAAAAACTGTTTTTT.